The T cell receptor (beta chain) described here comes from a study of technical replicates of blood from a handful of donors. CDR1 and CDR2 from the germline V gene are MNHEY and SVGAGI. V lost 7 bases and J lost 5, with 18 bases in between. This CDR3 has 15 amino acids. Profiled with immunoSEQ multiplex PCR; TCRdb holds only in-frame clones, not every one. Among about 89,000 clones, approximately 96% were seen once, and the ten largest hold roughly 0.22%. The clonotype comes from a human donor in good health. Material for sequencing was T cells isolated from PBMCs. This chain links TRBV6-5 with TRBJ2-1; D might be TRBD1 (5 bases). In DNA form, the CDR3 reads TGTGCCAGCACATGGTCCAGGGCAGTAAACAATGAGCAGTTCTTC. Translated, it gives CASTWSRAVNNEQFF.